Listed here are 23 T cell receptor beta chains from one sample, sequenced in a study of persistence of HIV-infected CD4 T cells. Their antigens remain unidentified. Nonspecific anti-CD3/anti-CD28 bead stimulation represents the broad CD4+ T cell repertoire. CD4+ T cells upregulating both CD40 ligand and CD69 were sorted as responding cells. The libraries were made with immunoSEQ version 4 in survey mode. The table came from immunoSEQ multiplex PCR; TCRdb's copy has only in-frame clones and leaves some out. The repertoire holds roughly 45,000 clones, with more than 70% as singletons. Sample: CD4+ T cells sorted from PBMCs after approximately 18-hour stimulation, taken from a patient who received antiretroviral therapy. All receptors derive from an adult man with HIV who was CMV-seropositive.

The chain joins TRBV19 to TRBJ2-7, with a weak D call TRBD1 (6 bases). Germline CDR1 is LNHDA and CDR2 is SQIVND (reference sequence). This CDR3 is built from 14 residues. V was trimmed by 1 base and J by 2 bases, leaving 9 bases between them. In nucleotides, the CDR3 is TGTGCCAGTAGTATAGCACAGGGTCCCTACGAGCAGTACTTC. Amino acid sequence: CASSIAQGPYEQYF. The full variable domain, rest sourced from reference TRBV19 and TRBJ2-7, is DGGITQSPKYLFRKEGQNVTLSCEQNLNHDAMYWYRQDPGQGLRLIYYSQIVNDFQKGDIAEGYSVSREKKESFPLTVTSAQKNPTAFYLCASSIAQGPYEQYFGPGTRLTVT.

This clone was found once. This sequence joins TRBV21-1 and TRBJ2-2; the table calls TRBD2, which could not be checked here. TRBV21-1 constitutes a pseudogene. This CDR3 region has 16 residues. CDR3 region: CADPGGGAVRTGELFF. As DNA, the CDR3 is TGTGCCGACCCCGGCGGGGGGGCTGTACGGACCGGGGAGCTGTTTTTT.

The chain links TRBV12-5 to TRBJ1-1; D possibly corresponds to TRBD1 (6 bases). Trimming took 2 bases from V and 5 from J, leaving 9 bases between them. The CDR3 totals 13 residues. Germline V gives CDR1 LGHNT, CDR2 FRNRAP. CDR3 in amino acids: CASGLTTGTEAFF. CDR3 bases: TGTGCTAGTGGTTTGACGACAGGTACTGAAGCTTTCTTT.

CDR3 loop: CASSLVGQGPYNEQFF. CDR3 coding DNA: TGTGCCAGCAGCTTAGTTGGTCAGGGACCTTACAATGAGCAGTTCTTC. The gene calls are TRBV7-9 and TRBJ2-1; the D gene could be TRBD1 or TRBD2 (5 bases each). This CDR3 contains 16 residues. Deletions cut 1 base from V and 4 bases from J, with 14 bases between. Germline CDR1 is SEHNR and CDR2 is FQNEAQ (reference sequence). Full variable domain (remainder filled in from reference TRBV7-9 and TRBJ2-1): DTGVSQNPRHKITKRGQNVTFRCDPISEHNRLYWYRQTLGQGPEFLTYFQNEAQLEKSRLLSDRFSAERPKGSFSTLEIQRTEQGDSAMYLCASSLVGQGPYNEQFFGPGTRLTVL.

This clone was seen a single time. V usage is TRBV27 and J usage is TRBJ2-2; 8 positions match TRBD1. This CDR3 has 16 residues. V trimming: 6 bases; J trimming: 2 bases; junction bases outside the gene matches: 8. CDR1 and CDR2 (germline): MNHEY, SMNVEV (reference sequence). The CDR3 region has the DNA TGTGCCAGCAGGCCGGAGACAGGGGATAACACCGGGGAGCTGTTTTTT. Protein: CASRPETGDNTGELFF.

This clone was seen only once. As DNA, the CDR3 is TGCGCCAGCAGCCTGCCGCAGAGGATGGAAGAGCAGTACTTC. It translates to CASSLPQRMEEQYF. The V gene is TRBV4-1, the J gene TRBJ2-7; D is unresolved. CDR1 and CDR2 (germline): MGHRA, YSYEKL. V lost 4 bases, J lost 7 bases, and 17 bases lay in between. The CDR3 consists of 14 residues.

The rearrangement uses TRBV6-5 and TRBJ2-3, with D maybe TRBD2 (5 bases). This CDR3 has 14 residues. The germline V gene has CDR1 MNHEY and CDR2 SVGAGI. The germline V and J ends were trimmed by 6 bases and 1 base, with 11 bases remaining between them. CDR3 DNA sequence: TGTGCCAGCAGCAACCGGGATGGCACAGATACGCAGTATTTT. Translated, it gives CASSNRDGTDTQYF.

The chain carries TRBV2 and TRBJ1-2; TRBD1 is a possible D gene (5 bases). Germline CDR1 reads SNHLY; CDR2 reads FYNNEI. The CDR3 is made up of 14 amino acids. V was clipped by 2 bases and J by 2 bases, with 9 bases between them. CDR3 amino acids: CASSERGWNYGYTF. In DNA form, the CDR3 reads TGTGCCAGCAGTGAAAGGGGATGGAACTATGGCTACACCTTC. Variable domain in full (rest from reference TRBV2 and TRBJ1-2): EPEVTQTPSHQVTQMGQEVILRCVPISNHLYFYWYRQILGQKVEFLVSFYNNEISEKSEIFDDQFSVERPDGSNFTLKIRSTKLEDSAMYFCASSERGWNYGYTFGSGTRLTVV.

This sequence joins TRBV3-1 (or the pseudogene TRBV3-2) and TRBJ2-2; no firm D call. CDR1 and CDR2 (germline): LGHDT, YNNKEL (reference sequence). V lost 6 bases and J 7 bases, leaving 6 bases between the germline ends. The CDR3 runs to 11 residues. CDR3 sequence (DNA): TGTGCCAGCAGTATGGGCGGGGAGCTGTTTTTT. It specifies CASSMGGELFF.

The V gene is TRBV7-8, the J gene TRBJ1-6; 7 nucleotides agree with TRBD1. The germline gives CDR1 SGHVS, CDR2 FQNEAQ. With V trimmed by 1 base and J by 11 bases, 11 bases remained unmatched. CDR3 length: 16 amino acids. The CDR3 loop is CASSLDGGIQGAPLHF. The CDR3 nucleotides are TGTGCCAGCAGCTTAGATGGTGGGATTCAGGGGGCACCCCTCCACTTT.

This clone was found once. This chain links TRBV27 with TRBJ1-2, with TRBD1 matching over 8 bases. The V segment lost 6 bases and the J segment 0 bases; nucleotides outside the gene matches: 15. The germline V gene encodes CDR1 MNHEY and CDR2 SMNVEV (reference sequence). This CDR3 is built from 18 residues. The chain's CDR3 is CASSNSPGQATSNYGYTF. The CDR3 nucleotides read TGTGCCAGCAGCAATTCTCCGGGACAGGCGACCTCTAACTATGGCTACACCTTC.

The chain is built from TRBV4-2 and TRBJ2-7; possible D gene TRBD2, 5 bases. The germline V gene has CDR1 LGHNA and CDR2 YNFKEQ. Between the trimmed V and J ends, which lost 3 bases and 5 bases, there was a span of 14 bases. This CDR3 contains 14 residues. The chain's CDR3 is CASSQIGPGNEQYF. The CDR3 DNA reads TGTGCCAGCAGCCAGATAGGACCGGGAAACGAGCAGTACTTC.

V gene TRBV24-1 combines with J gene TRBJ2-2; tentative D call: TRBD1 (6 bases). V was clipped by 4 bases and J by 4 bases, with 12 bases between them. Per germline, CDR1 KGHDR and CDR2 SFDVKD. The CDR3 covers 15 residues. Here the CDR3 DNA reads TGTGCCACCAGTGACAACAGGGTTAGCACCGGGGAGCTGTTTTTT. It yields the protein CATSDNRVSTGELFF.

The rearrangement links TRBV6-4 to TRBJ1-2, with D maybe TRBD1 (5 bases). This CDR3 is 15 amino acids long. V was clipped by 0 bases and J by 6 bases, with 14 bases between them. CDR1 and CDR2 (germline): MRHNA, SNTAGT. The CDR3 sequence is CASSDSYQGNNGYTF. In DNA, the CDR3 is TGTGCCAGCAGTGACTCGTATCAGGGTAATAATGGCTACACCTTC.

The chain couples TRBV5-1 to TRBJ1-3; D call uncertain. Trimming shortened V by 0 bases and J by 0 bases, and 4 bases separated the two germline ends. The CDR3 runs to 14 residues. Germline-derived CDR1 and CDR2 are SGHRS and YFSETQ. The CDR3 sequence is CASSLVSSGNTIYF. The CDR3 DNA follows: TGCGCCAGCAGCTTGGTGAGCTCTGGAAACACCATATATTTT.

This clone was detected a few times. This rearrangement joins TRBV25-1 to TRBJ1-5, with D possibly matching TRBD1 (5 bases). V lost 5 bases to trimming and J lost 0 bases, with 11 bases between them. CDR3 length: 15 amino acids. CDR1 and CDR2 from the germline V gene are MGHDK and SYGVNS. CDR3: CASSPAGNSNQPQHF. CDR3 DNA sequence: TGTGCCAGCAGTCCGGCAGGGAATAGCAATCAGCCCCAGCATTTT.

This sequence joins TRBV5-1 and TRBJ1-1; no clear D. V shed 0 bases and J shed 8 bases, with 17 bases lying between them. The CDR3 totals 15 residues. In germline, CDR1 is SGHRS, CDR2 YFSETQ. The DNA for the CDR3 is TGCGCCAGCAGCTTGGGCATACCGGGAGCCGACGAAGCTTTCTTT. Translated, it gives CASSLGIPGADEAFF.

The CDR3 nucleotides read TGCGCCAGTTCTAGCGGGGGGGTTTACAATGAGCAGTTCTTC. It yields the protein CASSSGGVYNEQFF. The chain carries TRBV5-1 and TRBJ2-1; TRBD2 aligns across 12 bases. V shed 8 bases, J shed 4 bases, and the junction held 4 bases outside the gene matches. The CDR3 sequence is 14 residues long. Germline values: CDR1 SGHRS, CDR2 YFSETQ. Supplemented by reference TRBV5-1 and TRBJ2-1, the full variable domain reads KAGVTQTPRYLIKTRGQQVTLSCSPISGHRSVSWYQQTPGQGLQFLFEYFSETQRNKGNFPGRFSGRQFSNSRSEMNVSTLELGDSALYLCASSSGGVYNEQFFGPGTRLTVL.

The chain combines TRBV15 with TRBJ2-7; no reliable D call. This CDR3 comprises 13 residues. Germline CDR1 reads LNHNV; CDR2 reads YYDKDF (reference sequence). The ends were cut back, 0 bases at V and 1 base at J, with 4 bases in the middle. The CDR3 nucleotides are TGTGCCACCAGCAGAGACAGGTCCTACGAGCAGTACTTC. This encodes CATSRDRSYEQYF.

The chain recombines TRBV27 with TRBJ1-2; TRBD1 matches at 9 bases. The ends lost 4 bases at V and 8 bases at J; junction bases unmatched: 8. Germline V gives CDR1 MNHEY, CDR2 SMNVEV (reference sequence). The CDR3 is made up of 14 amino acids. CDR3 DNA: TGTGCCAGCAGTTCTCCGACAGGGGGGAGAGGCTACACCTTC. Translation: CASSSPTGGRGYTF.

The chain is built from TRBV5-1 and TRBJ2-4; D gene uncertain. CDR1 is SGHRS and CDR2 is YFSETQ in the germline V gene. The CDR3 runs 15 residues. V was pared by 0 bases and J by 2 bases, with 9 bases between. The DNA for the CDR3 is TGCGCCAGCAGCTTGGGAGGTGGAACCAAAAACATTCAGTACTTC. Amino acid sequence: CASSLGGGTKNIQYF. Full variable domain (missing parts from reference TRBV5-1 and TRBJ2-4): KAGVTQTPRYLIKTRGQQVTLSCSPISGHRSVSWYQQTPGQGLQFLFEYFSETQRNKGNFPGRFSGRQFSNSRSEMNVSTLELGDSALYLCASSLGGGTKNIQYFGAGTRLSVL.

The gene calls are TRBV20-1 and TRBJ2-3; D is perhaps TRBD2 (5 bases). This CDR3 is built from 16 residues. Trimming pared 3 bases from V and 5 bases from J, leaving 21 bases between. Per the germline V gene, CDR1 is DFQATT and CDR2 is SNEGSKA (reference sequence). Written as DNA, the CDR3 is TGCAGTGCTAGTCCCGGACTCCCCTCTCAGGAAGATACGCAGTATTTT. Protein: CSASPGLPSQEDTQYF.

V and J are TRBV15 and TRBJ1-4; TRBD1 matches at 8 bases. Germline assignment: CDR1 LNHNV and CDR2 YYDKDF (reference sequence). Losses at the gene ends were 5 bases for V and 10 bases for J; bases not matched to a gene: 24. The CDR3 runs 19 residues. DNA for the CDR3: TGTGCCACCAGCCCCTTGTCCCGGGACAGGTCCCTTGGGGGGGGAAAACTGTTTTTT. This gives the protein CATSPLSRDRSLGGGKLFF.